This T cell receptor beta chain was captured by sequencing in a study of blood T cell repertoires in COVID-19. On the study more broadly: T cells, B-cell-depleted T cells, or PBMCs provided the cDNA or gDNA that served as material.

Looked up from germline, CDR1 is SGHRS and CDR2 is YFSETQ. Losses at the gene ends were 0 bases for V and 3 bases for J; bases not matched to a gene: 7. The CDR3 consists of 16 residues. Participants were aged roughly 18 to 89 years, lived in under 25 US areas, and enrolled virtually. Participant-given clinical history determined each cohort assignment. Clones were read by immunoSEQ multiplex PCR, and TCRdb kept only the in-frame ones, dropping some. The sample lists approximately 140,000 clones; 87% were seen once. The TCR originated in a woman aged 40 to 55 who had been exposed to COVID-19. The chain carries TRBV5-1 and TRBJ2-7, with 9 bases identical to TRBD2. The material sequenced was PBMCs or T cells enriched from blood (not recorded which). CDR3 residues: CASSLEGREGRYEQYF. The CDR3 DNA follows: TGCGCCAGCAGCTTGGAAGGGCGGGAGGGCCGCTACGAGCAGTACTTC.